Below, 27 T cell receptor beta chains from the same sample are listed, as sequenced in a study of tumor-infiltrating lymphocytes in primary liver carcinoma. The tissue used was unsorted bulk material of about 19-33 mg. RNA and DNA were co-extracted from it with the AllPrep DNA/RNA mini kit. Reverse transcription of roughly 0.5 ug total RNA with a constant-region primer produced TCR beta cDNA. Libraries for TCR beta were built through three nested multiplex PCR rounds, which together made up a slightly modified ARM-PCR procedure. Two initial PCR rounds of roughly 10 cycles each paired TRBV1-TRBV30 forward primers with a C-beta reverse primer. TCRdb used MiXCR to reprocess the multiplex PCR reads, holding one entry per CDR3 protein. The sample lists more than 100,000 distinct CDR3 sequences; less than 80% were seen once. The material sequenced was liver tumor tissue from sampling region 1. Subset specified: tumor region T1, superior pole. The receptor source for this set is a woman in her sixties or seventies with primary liver carcinoma and hepatitis B virus infection.

To note about this clonotype: Because the CDR3 is missing its conserved closing phenylalanine or tryptophan, this is likely a read error. The CDR3 DNA sequence: TGCAGCGTTGAAGTTGTGACAGCCGATCCTAACTATGGCTACACCTCC. It is translated as CSVEVVTADPNYGYTS. The chain joins TRBV29-1 to TRBJ1-2, with a weak D call TRBD1 (5 bases). CDR1 SQVTM and CDR2 ANQGSEA come from the germline V gene. The CDR3 has 16 amino acids. V lost 1 base and J 0 bases, leaving 15 bases between the germline ends.

In the case of this clonotype: The junction and the germline gene differ at one end; a read error may be behind it. This chain links TRBV20-1 with TRBJ2-5; D is ambiguous. This CDR3 region has 13 residues. CDR1 DFQATT and CDR2 SNEGSKA come from the germline V gene (reference sequence). The DNA for the CDR3 is TGCAGTGCTAGAGATCAGATCCAAGAGATCCAGTACTTC. It yields the protein CSARDQIQEIQYF.

The table lists this clonotype with a few counts. One end of the junction does not line up with germline, which may come from a read error. The chain carries TRBV4-2 and TRBJ1-2; no reliable D call. There are 15 residues in the CDR3. Germline CDR1 and CDR2: LGHNA and YNFKEQ. The CDR3 coding sequence is TGTACCAGCAGCCAACCTCCCGGCCTCGACTATGGCTACACCTTC. Translating gives CTSSQPPGLDYGYTF.

This clonotype has just one count. This CDR3 fails to terminate in the conserved phenylalanine or tryptophan, so it likely reflects a read error. As DNA, the CDR3 is TGTGTCAGCACCACATTACAGGGGAGCGCCTACGAGCAGTACTTA. Protein sequence: CVSTTLQGSAYEQYL. This rearrangement joins TRBV6-2 or TRBV6-3 to TRBJ2-7; 7 nucleotides match TRBD1. The CDR3 extends over 15 amino acids. CDR1 is MNHEY and CDR2 is SVGEGT in the germline V gene.

This clonotype appeared a single time. Its ends do not fully match the called genes, so a read error is possible. This sequence joins TRBV14 and TRBJ2-2, with 10 bases lining up with TRBD2. CDR3 size: 18 residues. The germline V gene has CDR1 SGHDN and CDR2 FVKESK. CDR3 DNA: TGTGCCTGCAGCCAAGCCAGACTAGCGGGTGGGAAAACCGGGGAGCTGTTTTTT. This codes for CACSQARLAGGKTGELFF.

This clonotype was observed a handful of times. A much more abundant neighbour one base away suggests this may be a read error. The V gene is TRBV29-1, the J gene TRBJ1-4, with D perhaps matching TRBD1 (5 bases). The germline V gene encodes CDR1 SQVTM and CDR2 ANQGSEA. The CDR3 loop spans 14 amino acids. The CDR3 DNA sequence: TGCAGCGCCATCCTGACTGTTCAGGGAAGAAAACTGTCTTTT. It encodes CSAILTVQGRKLSF.

A word on this clonotype: The CDR3 does not end in the conserved phenylalanine or tryptophan, so this is likely a read error. The DNA is left out, because the CDR3 cannot be placed on it with certainty; the CDR3 is given as TCRdb lists it. The gene calls are TRBV11-2 and TRBJ2-2. The CDR3 has 13 amino acids, counting both end residues. CDR1 SGHAT and CDR2 FQNNGV come from the germline V gene. The CDR3 region is CGSSLDRTGELLS.

The chain couples TRBV5-4 to TRBJ2-2; 7 bases agree with TRBD2. Per germline, CDR1 SGHNT and CDR2 YYREEE (reference sequence). CDR3 size: 16 residues. Unmatched junction bases numbered 9, after V lost 0 bases and J lost 7 bases. In DNA form, the CDR3 reads TGTGCCAGCAGCTTGGGAGGGAGGGACGATGGCGGGGAGCTGTTTTTT. Protein: CASSLGGRDDGGELFF.

Many counts were recorded for this clonotype. This chain connects TRBV4-1 to TRBJ2-3, with a possible D match to TRBD2 (6 bases). CDR3 length equals 15 residues. The V gene's germline CDR1 is MGHRA and CDR2 YSYEKL. Deletions cut 1 base from V and 6 bases from J, with 14 bases between. Here the CDR3 DNA reads TGCGCCAGCAGCCAAGGGCTCGGGAGTTTGGATACGCAGTATTTT. It encodes CASSQGLGSLDTQYF.

The chain joins TRBV11-1 to TRBJ2-7; 8 bases fit TRBD1. Germline assignment: CDR1 SGHAT and CDR2 FQDESV (reference sequence). J gave up 2 bases and V 1 base, and 4 bases lay outside the gene matches. This CDR3 has 15 amino acids. CDR3 residues: CASSLVAGGTYEQYF. In nucleotides, the CDR3 is TGTGCCAGCAGCTTAGTGGCAGGGGGCACCTACGAGCAGTACTTC.

With regard to this clonotype: The missing conserved phenylalanine or tryptophan at the end of this CDR3 makes a read error likely. The CDR3 spells CASRGPNTGELFS. As DNA, the CDR3 is TGTGCCAGCAGGGGGCCGAACACCGGGGAGCTGTTTTCT. The V and J genes are TRBV6-5 and TRBJ2-2; TRBD1 might be the D (5 bases). V was trimmed by 6 bases and J by 0 bases, leaving 5 bases between them. This CDR3 is 13 amino acids long. Germline V gives CDR1 MNHEY, CDR2 SVGAGI.

Turning to this clonotype: The junction differs from germline at one of its ends, possibly a read error. This sequence joins TRBV10-1 and TRBJ2-2; a weak D match, TRBD2 (5 bases). Germline V CDR1 and CDR2: WNHNN, SYGVQD (reference sequence). This CDR3 region has 14 residues. DNA of the CDR3: TGCGCCAGCAGAAGCGCGCCGAACACCGGGGAGCTTTTTTTT. Translated, it gives CASRSAPNTGELFF.

On this clonotype itself: Its ends do not fully match the called genes, so a read error is possible. This rearrangement joins TRBV6-1 to TRBJ2-5; TRBD1 matches 8 bases. The germline V gene encodes CDR1 MNHNS and CDR2 SASEGT. The CDR3 contains 12 residues. For the CDR3, the DNA is TGTGCCTGCAGTGAAACAGGGGGGACCCAGTACTTC. Protein: CACSETGGTQYF.

A note on this clonotype: At one end, the junction sequence differs from germline, possibly due to a read error. This chain connects TRBV5-6 to TRBJ2-2; the D is unclear. The V gene's germline CDR1 is SGHDT and CDR2 YYEEEE. The CDR3 is 15 residues long. CDR3 residues: CASSLFLENTGELFF. CDR3 bases: TGTGCCAGCAGCTTGTTTTTGGAGAACACTGGGGAGCTGTTTTTT.

The rearrangement joins TRBV7-9 to TRBJ1-4, with D unresolved. Looked up from germline, CDR1 is SEHNR and CDR2 is FQNEAQ (reference sequence). The CDR3 length is 14 residues. The ends were cut back, 2 bases at V and 7 bases at J, with 11 bases in the middle. The DNA of the CDR3 is TGTGCCAGCAGCTTATTGGGTGTCGGTGAAAAACTGTTTTTT. It yields the protein CASSLLGVGEKLFF.

The J gene is TRBJ1-2, the V gene TRBV11-2; no clear D. The CDR3 extends over 11 amino acids. Germline V gene sequence: CDR1 SGHAT, CDR2 FQNNGV. The ends were cut back, 5 bases at V and 10 bases at J, with 11 bases in the middle. CDR3 protein: CASSLCYDYTF. In nucleotides, the CDR3 is TGTGCCAGCAGCCTCTGCTACGACTACACCTTC. Together with reference TRBV11-2 and TRBJ1-2, the CDR3 gives the full variable domain: EAGVAQSPRYKIIEKRQSVAFWCNPISGHATLYWYQQILGQGPKLLIQFQNNGVVDDSQLPKDRFSAERLKGVDSTLKIQPAKLEDSAVYLCASSLCYDYTFGSGTRLTVV.

This chain joins TRBV10-3 and TRBJ2-3; 7 nucleotides match TRBD1. V lost 6 bases and J lost 1; bases outside the gene matches: 13. CDR3 length: 17 amino acids. Germline CDR1 and CDR2: ENHRY and SYGVKD. The CDR3: CAISSTACTGGTDTQYF. In DNA form, the CDR3 reads TGTGCCATCAGCTCAACGGCCTGTACAGGGGGCACAGATACGCAGTATTTT.

V gene TRBV7-9 combines with J gene TRBJ2-1; the D is unclear. V lost 0 bases and J 2 bases, leaving 5 bases between the germline ends. The CDR3 consists of 14 residues. CDR1 SEHNR and CDR2 FQNEAQ come from the germline V gene (reference sequence). The CDR3 DNA is TGTGCCAGCAGCTTAGCGGGTACCTACAATGAGCAGTTCTTC. The encoded protein is CASSLAGTYNEQFF.

The V gene is TRBV29-1, the J gene TRBJ2-5; 9 nucleotides align to TRBD2. This CDR3 is built from 15 residues. Germline V CDR1 and CDR2: SQVTM, ANQGSEA. V was clipped by 2 bases and J by 11 bases; unmatched bases: 15. The CDR3 DNA follows: TGCAGCGTTGAAATAGCGGGAGCCGCTCCGGGGACACAGTACTTC. It encodes CSVEIAGAAPGTQYF.

Note on this clonotype: Just one base apart from a much larger clone, this may be a read error. V gene TRBV29-1 combines with J gene TRBJ2-3, with D unresolved. V was clipped by 3 bases and J by 8 bases, with 9 bases between them. The CDR3 loop spans 11 amino acids. Per the germline V gene, CDR1 is SQVTM and CDR2 is ANQGSEA. The chain's CDR3 is CSVEGSGTQYF. The CDR3 DNA reads as TGCAGCGTTGAGGGATCAGGTACGCAGTATTTT.

The V gene is TRBV20-1, the J gene TRBJ2-5, with 9 bases lining up with TRBD1. The V gene's germline CDR1 is DFQATT and CDR2 SNEGSKA (reference sequence). The CDR3 runs to 14 residues. The junction had 3 bases not matched to a gene; V was cut back by 2 bases and J by 2 bases. The CDR3 spells CSARTGGIQETQYF. The CDR3 DNA sequence: TGCAGTGCTAGAACAGGGGGCATTCAAGAGACCCAGTACTTC.

This clonotype was seen repeatedly, ten times or more. The CDR3 coding sequence is TGTGCCAGCCGGAGGGCGCAGGTGGCGGAGACCCAGTACTTC. Its protein is CASRRAQVAETQYF. The J gene is TRBJ2-5, the V gene TRBV6-5; a weak D match, TRBD2 (6 bases). This CDR3 has 14 amino acids. Deletions cut 8 bases from V and 5 bases from J, with 18 bases between. Germline CDR1 MNHEY, CDR2 SVGAGI.

This clonotype was seen ten or more times. V is TRBV29-1 and J is TRBJ2-3; 11 bases align to TRBD2. The CDR3 loop spans 15 amino acids. The ends lost 4 bases at V and 0 bases at J; junction bases unmatched: 3. Germline V gene sequence: CDR1 SQVTM, CDR2 ANQGSEA. CDR3 sequence reads: CSVGGTSGSTDTQYF. The CDR3 nucleotides read TGCAGCGTTGGGGGGACTAGCGGTAGCACAGATACGCAGTATTTT.

About this clonotype: Compared with germline, one end of the junction differs, possibly owing to a read error. The chain uses TRBV10-2 and TRBJ2-3; D is ambiguous. This CDR3 region has 14 residues. CDR1 is WSHSY, CDR2 SAAADI, per germline. CDR3 residues: CASSESVPTDKQYF. In DNA, the CDR3 is TGCGCCAGCAGTGAGTCTGTCCCCACAGATAAGCAGTATTTT.

This clonotype was counted at least ten times. This sequence joins TRBV14 and TRBJ1-2; 10 bases are shared with TRBD1. Germline V gives CDR1 SGHDN, CDR2 FVKESK. The CDR3 is made up of 14 amino acids. V lost 5 bases to trimming and J lost 8 bases; unmatched junction nucleotides: 8. CDR3 loop: CASSAQGQGIGYTF. The CDR3 region has the DNA TGTGCCAGCAGCGCCCAGGGACAGGGGATCGGCTACACCTTC.

This clonotype occurred once. The junction departs from germline at one end; a sequencing error may be responsible. The gene calls are TRBV6-5 and TRBJ2-1, with a possible D match to TRBD2 (6 bases). This CDR3 is built from 13 residues. The germline V gene has CDR1 MNHEY and CDR2 SVGAGI. The CDR3 is CASSRSGYSEQLF. For the CDR3, the DNA is TGTGCCAGCAGCCGAAGCGGGTACAGTGAGCAGCTCTTC.

Concerning this clonotype itself: Just one base apart from a much larger clone, this may be a read error. The chain carries TRBV10-3 and TRBJ2-7; D possibly corresponds to TRBD2 (6 bases). CDR1 ENHRY and CDR2 SYGVKD come from the germline V gene. The CDR3 length is 14 residues. Written as DNA, the CDR3 is TGTGCCATCAGTGAATCCGGGAGAGGATACGAGCAGCACTTC. It is translated as CAISESGRGYEQHF.